Below are 9 T cell receptor beta chains sequenced from a single sample in a study of T cell changes during pregnancy in multiple sclerosis. Measured with immunoSEQ multiplex PCR; TCRdb has only the in-frame clones, and not every one. This table has just over 50,000 clones, around 92% appearing once. The sequences come from CD4+ T cells from peripheral blood mononuclear cells, collected after pregnancy. The receptor set was obtained from a female donor with multiple sclerosis, enrolled in a pregnancy study.

The V call is TRBV5-8, the J call TRBJ1-5; D is perhaps TRBD1 (5 bases). The CDR3 is 16 residues long. Germline V CDR1 and CDR2: SGHTS, YDEGEE. With 4 bases removed from V and 1 base from J, the gap between germline ends came to 15 bases. In DNA, the CDR3 is TGTGCCAGCAGCGGGGGGGGTGGCCGAAGCAATCAGCCCCAGCATTTT. It yields the protein CASSGGGGRSNQPQHF.

The chain carries TRBV27 and TRBJ2-7, with 7 bases aligning to TRBD1. The germline V gene encodes CDR1 MNHEY and CDR2 SMNVEV (reference sequence). The ends lost 8 bases at V and 2 bases at J; junction bases unmatched: 9. The CDR3 loop spans 14 amino acids. CDR3 bases: TGTGCCAGCTATAACAGGGGTTTCGCCTACGAGCAGTACTTC. Residues: CASYNRGFAYEQYF.

J is TRBJ2-7 and V is TRBV10-3, with 11 bases fitting TRBD1. Trimming cost V 3 bases and J 4 bases; bases outside gene matches: 5. The CDR3 has 15 residues. CDR1 and CDR2 from the germline V gene are ENHRY and SYGVKD. This CDR3 reads CAISDGDRGSYEQYF. In DNA, the CDR3 is TGTGCCATCAGTGATGGGGACAGGGGGTCTTACGAGCAGTACTTC.

The genes are TRBV19 and TRBJ2-7; D gene unclear. This CDR3 region has 13 residues. Trimming stripped 0 bases from V and 1 base from J, with 4 bases between. Germline CDR1 and CDR2: LNHDA and SQIVND (reference sequence). CDR3 protein: CASSIDSSYEQYF. CDR3 sequence (DNA): TGTGCCAGTAGTATAGACAGTTCCTACGAGCAGTACTTC.

The chain links TRBV6-4 to TRBJ1-2; 11 bases align to TRBD1. Unmatched junction bases numbered 7, after V lost 6 bases and J lost 1 base. The CDR3 runs 16 residues. Germline CDR1 and CDR2: MRHNA and SNTAGT. This CDR3 is CASRGPGTGGNYGYTF. CDR3 DNA sequence: TGTGCCAGCAGAGGCCCCGGGACAGGGGGTAACTATGGCTACACCTTC.

This chain connects TRBV6-6 to TRBJ2-3; D remains ambiguous. Trimming took off 8 bases at V and 1 base at J, with 10 bases between the two ends. The V gene's germline CDR1 is MNHNY and CDR2 SVGAGI (reference sequence). This CDR3 contains 13 residues. The CDR3 DNA reads as TGTGCCAGCCTACTAAGCGGCACAGATACGCAGTATTTT. Its protein product is CASLLSGTDTQYF.

The chain carries TRBV7-6 and TRBJ2-7; 14 bases line up with TRBD2. The CDR3 loop spans 17 amino acids. The trim removed 2 bases at V and 6 bases at J, leaving 9 bases unmatched. Germline CDR1 is SGHVS and CDR2 is FNYEAQ. The CDR3 reads CASSLFVGTSGSGEQYF. The CDR3 bases are TGTGCCAGCAGCTTATTCGTTGGGACTAGCGGGAGTGGCGAGCAGTACTTC. The whole variable domain, remainder taken from reference TRBV7-6 and TRBJ2-7, is GAGVSQSPRYKVTKRGQDVALRCDPISGHVSLYWYRQALGQGPEFLTYFNYEAQQDKSGLPNDRFSAERPEGSISTLTIQRTEQRDSAMYRCASSLFVGTSGSGEQYFGPGTRLTVT.

CDR3: CASSLVFLAGSGGELFF. CDR3 nucleotide sequence: TGTGCCAGCAGTTTAGTTTTCCTAGCGGGATCGGGCGGGGAGCTGTTTTTT. The rearrangement joins TRBV27 to TRBJ2-2, with 9 bases aligning to TRBD2. Germline trimming cut 2 bases from V and 7 bases from J; bases unmatched to any gene: 11. In germline, CDR1 is MNHEY, CDR2 SMNVEV (reference sequence). The CDR3 is 17 residues long.

The chain links TRBV7-2 to TRBJ1-5, with D possibly TRBD1 on 5 matching bases. Germline loops: CDR1 SGHTA, CDR2 FQGNSA. V lost 5 bases and J 4 bases, leaving 9 bases between the germline ends. The CDR3 is made up of 13 amino acids. CDR3 nucleotides: TGTGCCAGCAGCGCGACAGTTAATCAGCCCCAGCATTTT. Amino acids: CASSATVNQPQHF. Complete variable domain (other parts from reference TRBV7-2 and TRBJ1-5): GAGVSQSPSNKVTEKGKDVELRCDPISGHTALYWYRQSLGQGLEFLIYFQGNSAPDKSGLPSDRFSAERTGGSVSTLTIQRTQQEDSAVYLCASSATVNQPQHFGDGTRLSIL.